This T cell receptor beta chain is from a study of blood T cell repertoires in COVID-19. Background on the study: The United States, Italy and Spain supplied acute and convalescent COVID-19 samples. Sources were T cells, B-cell-depleted T cells, or PBMCs; the material itself was cDNA or gDNA.

Sequencing used immunoSEQ multiplex PCR; TCRdb keeps in-frame clones, though not all of them. The sample lists some 100,000 clones; roughly 92% were seen once. This clone was detected only once. One junction end does not reproduce the germline sequence, and a read error may be involved. Germline CDR1 and CDR2: SGHAT and FQNNGV. The CDR3 is 13 amino acids. The TCR comes from a woman aged 55-75 years with active COVID-19. The chain has TRBV11-2 and TRBJ1-3; D remains ambiguous. Sequenced material: peripheral blood. CDR3 amino acids: CASRPSSGHTIYF. CDR3 nucleotide sequence: TGTGCCAGCAGGCCTAGCTCTGGACACACCATATATTTT.